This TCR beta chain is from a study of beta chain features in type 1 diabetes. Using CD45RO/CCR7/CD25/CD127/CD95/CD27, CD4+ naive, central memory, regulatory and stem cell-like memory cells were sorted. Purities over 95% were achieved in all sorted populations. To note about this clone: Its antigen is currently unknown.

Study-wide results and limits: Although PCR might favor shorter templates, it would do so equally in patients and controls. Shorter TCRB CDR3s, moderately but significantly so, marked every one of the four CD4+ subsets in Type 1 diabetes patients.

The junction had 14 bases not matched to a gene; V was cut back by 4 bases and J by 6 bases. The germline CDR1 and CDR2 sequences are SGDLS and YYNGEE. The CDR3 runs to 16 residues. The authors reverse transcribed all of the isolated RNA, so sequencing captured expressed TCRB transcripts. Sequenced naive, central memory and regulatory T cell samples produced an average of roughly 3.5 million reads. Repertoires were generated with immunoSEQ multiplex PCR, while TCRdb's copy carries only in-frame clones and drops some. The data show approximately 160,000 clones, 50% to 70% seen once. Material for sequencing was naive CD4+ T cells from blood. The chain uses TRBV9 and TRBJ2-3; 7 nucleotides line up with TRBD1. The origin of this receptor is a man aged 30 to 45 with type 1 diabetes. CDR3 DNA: TGTGCCAGCAGCACCGGGACAGCCATTCAGGTGGATACGCAGTATTTT. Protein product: CASSTGTAIQVDTQYF.